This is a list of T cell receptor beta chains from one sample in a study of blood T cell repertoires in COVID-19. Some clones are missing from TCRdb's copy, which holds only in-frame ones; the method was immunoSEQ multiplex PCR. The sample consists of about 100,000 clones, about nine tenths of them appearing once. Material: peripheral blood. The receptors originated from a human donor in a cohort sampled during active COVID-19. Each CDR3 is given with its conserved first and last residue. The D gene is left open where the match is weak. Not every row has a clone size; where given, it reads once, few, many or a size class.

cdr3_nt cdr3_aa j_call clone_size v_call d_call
TGTGCCAGCAGCGCTTCAGGGGCCGACTACGAGCAGTACTTC CASSASGADYEQYF TRBJ2-7 NA TRBV11-2 NA
TGTGCCATCAGTGAGTCGTCAGAAGCTTTCTTT CAISESSEAFF TRBJ1-1 NA TRBV10-3 NA
TGCGCCAGCAGCTTGGCTCAGCGAGGGCGCTCTGGGGCCAACGTCCTGACTTTC CASSLAQRGRSGANVLTF TRBJ2-6 NA TRBV5-1 NA
TGTGCCACCAGCGGGGACAGGGGAAACACCGGGGAGCTGTTTTTT CATSGDRGNTGELFF TRBJ2-2 NA TRBV15 TRBD1
TGTGCCAGCAGTTTAGGTCAGGCCTCCTACGAGCAGTACTTC CASSLGQASYEQYF TRBJ2-7 NA TRBV27 NA
TGTGCCAGCAGTTTAGAGGACAGCCGGAGCGAGCCCCAGCATTTT CASSLEDSRSEPQHF TRBJ1-5 NA TRBV28 NA
TGTGCCAGTAGTATAGGGGGCAGGGCTCAAGAGACCCAGTACTTC CASSIGGRAQETQYF TRBJ2-5 NA TRBV19 NA
TGTGCCAGCAGCCGACGGACAGGGGGCGATGACTATGGCTACACCTTC CASSRRTGGDDYGYTF TRBJ1-2 NA TRBV6-2/TRBV6-3 TRBD1
TGTGCCAGCAGGTTGGTAGGGGAGGGCACTGAAGCTTTCTTT CASRLVGEGTEAFF TRBJ1-1 NA TRBV2 NA
TGTGCCACTCTGGACAGGGGTAGGACAGATACGCAGTATTTT CATLDRGRTDTQYF TRBJ2-3 once TRBV6-5 TRBD1
TGCGCCAGCAGGTTGGGACAGGGGGCATACGAGCAGTACTTC CASRLGQGAYEQYF TRBJ2-7 NA TRBV10-2 TRBD1
TGTGCCAGTAGTATCGGACAGGGGTACGGGTCACCCCTCCACTTT CASSIGQGYGSPLHF TRBJ1-6 NA TRBV19 TRBD1
TGTGCCAGCAGCCGAGCGGGTGGAGCCTACAATGAGCAGTTCTTC CASSRAGGAYNEQFF TRBJ2-1 NA TRBV5-5 NA
TGTGCCAGCAGGGCGGGACGGTGGAACACTGAAGCTTTCTTT CASRAGRWNTEAFF TRBJ1-1 NA TRBV6-5 NA
TGTGCCAGCAGTTTTTCAGGAAACATTCAGTACTTC CASSFSGNIQYF TRBJ2-4 NA TRBV12-3/TRBV12-4 NA
TGCGCCAGCAGTGACGCGGGAGCCCACTACGAGCAGTACTTC CASSDAGAHYEQYF TRBJ2-7 NA TRBV10-2 TRBD2
TGTGCCAGCAGCCACAACCTGGGGAGGAAAGAGACCCAGTACTTC CASSHNLGRKETQYF TRBJ2-5 NA TRBV7-6 NA
TGTGCCAGCAGCCCTTACGAGGGACAGGGGGCTTCTGGGGCCAACGTCCTGACTTTC CASSPYEGQGASGANVLTF TRBJ2-6 NA TRBV7-9 TRBD1
TGTGCCAGCAGCTTAAAGCTCGGGACAGTGGTTGAGCAGTTCTTC CASSLKLGTVVEQFF TRBJ2-1 NA TRBV7-2 TRBD1
TGTGCCAGTAGGGGGGGGAATCAGCCCCAGCATTTT CASRGGNQPQHF TRBJ1-5 once TRBV19 NA
TGCGCCAGCAGTGGGGGCGTGGGACTAGCGGGGCCAGATACGCAGTATTTT CASSGGVGLAGPDTQYF TRBJ2-3 NA TRBV10-1 TRBD2
TGTGCCAGCAGCCGGGGCGCCGACGGATACAATGAGCAGTTCTTC CASSRGADGYNEQFF TRBJ2-1 NA TRBV4-2 NA
TGTGCCAGCAGCTTAAGGCTCCAGGGCGCTGAAGCTTTCTTT CASSLRLQGAEAFF TRBJ1-1 few TRBV11-2 NA
TGTGCCAGCAGTTACAGGGGACAGGGGGGCACTGAAGCTTTCTTT CASSYRGQGGTEAFF TRBJ1-1 NA TRBV6-6 TRBD1
TGTGCCAGCAGTCTGACCCTGACAGGGAGCTCCTACGAGCAGTACTTC CASSLTLTGSSYEQYF TRBJ2-7 NA TRBV27 TRBD1
TGTGCCAGCAGTCCCTCACCGAGAACCTATGGCTACACCTTC CASSPSPRTYGYTF TRBJ1-2 NA TRBV28 NA